What follows are 17 T cell receptor beta chains derived from one specimen sequenced in a study of Tregs in tolerant kidney transplant recipients. TCRdb keeps only in-frame clones here, not all; method: immunoSEQ multiplex PCR. The table has about 1,400 clones, less than 45% seen once. Which antigens these TCRs recognize remains unknown. The sequenced sample was Tregs from blood grown in culture. These receptors all come from a human donor in good health.

V and J are TRBV6-9 and TRBJ2-7; D is unclear. V lost 3 bases to trimming and J lost 5 bases, with 5 bases between them. CDR1 MNHGY and CDR2 SVAAGI come from the germline V gene. There are 11 residues in the CDR3. CDR3 coding DNA: TGTGCCAGCAGTTACGGGCACGAGCAGTACTTC. This sequence encodes CASSYGHEQYF.

This clone was seen more than once but under ten times. The V gene is TRBV7-2, the J gene TRBJ1-1; TRBD1 might be the D (6 bases). V was trimmed by 5 bases and J by 8 bases, leaving 18 bases between them. From germline, CDR1 is SGHTA and CDR2 FQGNSA. The CDR3 has 14 amino acids. The CDR3 reads CASSLGTIKGEAFF. The CDR3, as DNA: TGTGCCAGCAGCCTCGGGACAATCAAAGGGGAAGCTTTCTTT. Variable domain in full (rest from reference TRBV7-2 and TRBJ1-1): GAGVSQSPSNKVTEKGKDVELRCDPISGHTALYWYRQSLGQGLEFLIYFQGNSAPDKSGLPSDRFSAERTGGSVSTLTIQRTQQEDSAVYLCASSLGTIKGEAFFGQGTRLTVV.

V usage is TRBV2 and J usage is TRBJ2-3; D gene uncertain. The germline gives CDR1 SNHLY, CDR2 FYNNEI. V gave up 6 bases and J gave up 5 bases, with 9 bases separating them. The CDR3 runs 12 residues. CDR3 bases: TGTGCCAGCAGCCCAATAAGAGATACGCAGTATTTT. Its protein is CASSPIRDTQYF. The entire variable domain, with the rest obtained from reference TRBV2 and TRBJ2-3, is as follows: EPEVTQTPSHQVTQMGQEVILRCVPISNHLYFYWYRQILGQKVEFLVSFYNNEISEKSEIFDDQFSVERPDGSNFTLKIRSTKLEDSAMYFCASSPIRDTQYFGPGTRLTVL.

The rearrangement uses TRBV19 and TRBJ1-5; maybe TRBD1 (6 bases). This CDR3 has 13 residues. Germline-derived CDR1 and CDR2 are LNHDA and SQIVND (reference sequence). V shed 5 bases and J shed 6 bases, with 11 bases lying between them. The CDR3 sequence is CASSLGRGQPQHF. CDR3 sequence (DNA): TGTGCCAGTAGTTTAGGCAGGGGTCAGCCCCAGCATTTT.

This clone was detected a few times. The chain uses TRBV27 and TRBJ2-7; D is possibly TRBD1 (5 bases). The CDR3 runs to 13 residues. Germline V gene sequence: CDR1 MNHEY, CDR2 SMNVEV (reference sequence). Trimming left V 6 bases short and J 6 bases short, with 15 bases between. Here the CDR3 DNA reads TGTGCCAGCAGCCCAGGGTTGGTCGTCGAGCAGTACTTC. Encoded protein: CASSPGLVVEQYF.

This clone is termed large. The chain recombines TRBV6-6 with TRBJ2-1; a possible D gene is TRBD2 (6 bases). Germline V lookup: CDR1 MNHNY, CDR2 SVGAGI (reference sequence). V lost 5 bases to trimming and J lost 0 bases, with 14 bases between them. The CDR3 has 16 residues. The CDR3 DNA reads TGTGCCAGCAGTCCTAGTGGAGGGAGCTCCTACAATGAGCAGTTCTTC. It codes for CASSPSGGSSYNEQFF.

This chain joins TRBV11-1 and TRBJ1-3; 8 bases match TRBD1. CDR1 and CDR2 from the germline V gene are SGHAT and FQDESV (reference sequence). This CDR3 is 14 amino acids long. With 6 bases clipped from V and 2 bases from J, the junction kept 3 bases outside the gene matches. CDR3 protein: CASRDRGAGNTIYF. The CDR3 region has the DNA TGTGCCAGCAGAGACAGGGGCGCTGGAAACACCATATATTTT.

The V and J genes are TRBV11-1 and TRBJ2-5; tentatively, D is TRBD1 (6 bases). The V gene lost 5 bases and the J gene lost 1 base, with 11 bases spanning the gap. CDR3 length: 14 amino acids. CDR1 is SGHAT, CDR2 FQDESV, per germline (reference sequence). This chain's CDR3 is CASSRSRGQETQYF. CDR3 coding DNA: TGTGCCAGCAGCCGTTCCAGGGGCCAAGAGACCCAGTACTTC.

Comments on this clone: The junction does not match germline at one end; this may be a read error. The chain joins TRBV6-6 to TRBJ1-1; tentatively, D is TRBD1 (6 bases). The germline CDR1 and CDR2 sequences are MNHNY and SVGAGI (reference sequence). This CDR3 spans 15 amino acids. The CDR3: CAISEWGQSNTEAFF. CDR3 DNA sequence: TGTGCCATCAGTGAGTGGGGACAATCGAACACTGAAGCTTTCTTT.

The CDR3 here is CASSRDPRVEAFF. The CDR3 DNA follows: TGTGCCAGCAGTCGGGACCCCAGAGTTGAAGCTTTCTTT. The chain joins TRBV2 to TRBJ1-1; D may be TRBD1 (5 bases). This CDR3 spans 13 amino acids. Germline CDR1 is SNHLY and CDR2 is FYNNEI. V was pared by 5 bases and J by 7 bases, with 14 bases between.

In the case of this clone: Just one base apart from a much larger clone, this may be a read error. Other nucleotide sequences in the sample specify the same CDR3. The chain employs TRBV5-1 and TRBJ2-3; 9 bases match TRBD2. CDR1 is SGHRS, CDR2 YFSETQ, per germline. V lost 5 bases to trimming and J lost 4 bases; unmatched junction nucleotides: 11. The CDR3 loop spans 16 amino acids. The chain's CDR3 is CASRRRGGGWSDTQYF. The DNA for the CDR3 is TGCGCCAGCAGGCGGCGGGGGGGAGGCTGGTCAGATACGCAGTATTTT.

The V call is TRBV7-6, the J call TRBJ1-1; no reliable D call. The ends were cut back, 5 bases at V and 5 bases at J, with 6 bases in the middle. The CDR3 is 11 amino acids. CDR1 and CDR2 from the germline V gene are SGHVS and FNYEAQ. The CDR3: CASSLRTEAFF. The DNA for the CDR3 is TGTGCCAGCAGCCTCCGGACTGAAGCTTTCTTT.

The V call is TRBV7-3, the J call TRBJ2-3; 7 bases agree with TRBD2. J gave up 3 bases and V 0 bases, and 0 bases lay outside the gene matches. The CDR3 sequence is 14 residues long. The germline CDR1 and CDR2 sequences are SGHTA and FQGTGA. CDR3 DNA sequence: TGTGCCAGCAGCTTAACGGGAGGGACAGATACGCAGTATTTT. It codes for CASSLTGGTDTQYF.

The rearrangement joins TRBV7-3 to TRBJ2-7, with D possibly called TRBD1 or TRBD2 (5 bases each). Per the germline V gene, CDR1 is SGHTA and CDR2 is FQGTGA. CDR3 length: 15 residues. The germline V and J ends were trimmed by 3 bases and 5 bases, with 17 bases remaining between them. CDR3 loop: CASSLGPRVGDEQYF. CDR3 sequence (DNA): TGTGCCAGCAGCTTGGGACCGAGAGTGGGCGACGAGCAGTACTTC.

In this sample, this clone is medium-sized (0.01 to 0.1%). The gene calls are TRBV5-4 and TRBJ2-2, with TRBD1 matching 7 bases. Germline V lookup: CDR1 SGHNT, CDR2 YYREEE (reference sequence). The CDR3 is 16 amino acids. V gave up 2 bases and J gave up 5 bases; unmatched junction bases: 9. The DNA of the CDR3 is TGTGCCAGCAGCTTCAAGACCCACAGGGGAACCGGGGAGCTGTTTTTT. Translating it yields CASSFKTHRGTGELFF.

The chain recombines TRBV7-3 with TRBJ2-2; the D is unclear. CDR3 length: 13 amino acids. The germline CDR1 and CDR2 sequences are SGHTA and FQGTGA. V lost 3 bases, J lost 1 base, and 3 bases lay in between. The CDR3 here is CASSFKNTGELFF. For the CDR3, the DNA is TGTGCCAGCAGCTTCAAGAACACCGGGGAGCTGTTTTTT.

The chain links TRBV4-2 to TRBJ1-6; D is possibly TRBD1 (5 bases). The CDR3 spans 15 residues. Trimming took 5 bases from V and 5 from J, leaving 13 bases between them. Germline-derived CDR1 and CDR2 are LGHNA and YNFKEQ. The CDR3 sequence is CASSSQGVDNSPLHF. DNA for the CDR3: TGTGCCAGCAGCTCCCAGGGCGTGGATAATTCACCCCTCCACTTT.